The 20 T cell receptor beta chains below were found in one sample sequenced in a study of blood T cell repertoires in COVID-19. Here immunoSEQ multiplex PCR was the method, and the copy in TCRdb shows in-frame clones only, minus some. This sample has approximately 200,000 clones; roughly three quarters occur once, and the top ten carry 15% to 20%. Source material: peripheral blood. The origin of the receptors is a man between 60 and 75 years old with active or convalescent COVID-19.

The V call is TRBV27, the J call TRBJ2-7, with a possible D match to TRBD1 (6 bases). Looked up from germline, CDR1 is MNHEY and CDR2 is SMNVEV (reference sequence). Trimming shortened V by 2 bases and J by 2 bases, and 7 bases separated the two germline ends. CDR3 length: 13 residues. CDR3 in amino acids: CASSLKGAYEQYF. In nucleotides, the CDR3 is TGTGCCAGCAGTTTAAAGGGGGCCTACGAGCAGTACTTC.

The chain carries TRBV2 and TRBJ2-5; D is perhaps TRBD1 (8 bases). Germline CDR1 SNHLY, CDR2 FYNNEI. Trimming left V 1 base short and J 1 base short, with 13 bases between. This CDR3 is built from 16 residues. This chain's CDR3 is CASSEGTGGVQETQYF. Written as DNA, the CDR3 is TGTGCCAGCAGTGAAGGTACAGGGGGGGTCCAAGAGACCCAGTACTTC. Combining the CDR3 with reference TRBV2 and TRBJ2-5 gives the whole variable domain EPEVTQTPSHQVTQMGQEVILRCVPISNHLYFYWYRQILGQKVEFLVSFYNNEISEKSEIFDDQFSVERPDGSNFTLKIRSTKLEDSAMYFCASSEGTGGVQETQYFGPGTRLLVL.

V is TRBV19 and J is TRBJ1-1; TRBD1 aligns across 9 bases. The CDR3 is made up of 17 amino acids. V dropped 3 bases and J dropped 0; count of bases not matched to a gene: 8. Germline lookup yields CDR1 LNHDA and CDR2 SQIVND (reference sequence). CDR3 sequence reads: CASSILPGTGMNTEAFF. The CDR3 DNA reads as TGTGCCAGTAGTATTTTGCCCGGGACAGGGATGAACACTGAAGCTTTCTTT.

The chain employs TRBV24-1 and TRBJ1-5, with D hard to call. Looked up from germline, CDR1 is KGHDR and CDR2 is SFDVKD. The V and J ends lost 6 bases and 4 bases respectively, with 12 bases between them. The CDR3 sequence is 14 residues long. DNA for the CDR3: TGTGCCACCAGTTACGGGTATGGAAATCAGCCCCAGCATTTT. It codes for CATSYGYGNQPQHF.

A single count supports this clone. The chain carries TRBV28 and TRBJ2-7, with TRBD2 as a possible D gene (6 bases). Trimming stripped 6 bases from V and 3 bases from J, with 18 bases between. Germline V gene lookup returns CDR1 MDHEN and CDR2 SYDVKM. CDR3 length equals 15 residues. CDR3: CASSPASAEGYEQYF. The CDR3 DNA sequence: TGTGCCAGCAGCCCAGCTAGCGCGGAGGGCTACGAGCAGTACTTC.

This chain joins TRBV27 and TRBJ2-1, with 9 bases fitting TRBD2. CDR3 length: 16 residues. CDR1 MNHEY and CDR2 SMNVEV come from the germline V gene (reference sequence). J was trimmed by 6 bases and V by 1 base; bases with no gene match: 7. CDR3 bases: TGTGCCAGCAGTTTATATCTGCGGGAGGGGGGCAATGAGCAGTTCTTC. This codes for CASSLYLREGGNEQFF.

The chain employs TRBV2 and TRBJ1-2, with 9 bases identical to TRBD1. This CDR3 comprises 13 residues. The ends lost 6 bases at V and 2 bases at J; junction bases unmatched: 1. Germline V CDR1 and CDR2: SNHLY, FYNNEI. DNA of the CDR3: TGTGCCAGCAGACAGGGGGCGAACTATGGCTACACCTTC. Encoded protein: CASRQGANYGYTF.

The V and J genes are TRBV5-6 and TRBJ2-3; 8 bases are a match to TRBD2. The CDR3 covers 16 residues. V lost 1 base to trimming and J lost 2 bases; unmatched junction nucleotides: 6. From germline, CDR1 is SGHDT and CDR2 YYEEEE. CDR3 residues: CASSLSAGGSTDTQYF. CDR3 bases: TGTGCCAGCAGCTTGTCGGCGGGAGGTTCCACAGATACGCAGTATTTT.

The chain joins TRBV15 to TRBJ1-6, with D perhaps TRBD1 (5 bases). Germline assignment: CDR1 LNHNV and CDR2 YYDKDF (reference sequence). The ends were cut back, 7 bases at V and 3 bases at J, with 7 bases in the middle. The CDR3 runs 13 residues. The CDR3 loop is CATTGGYNSPLHF. For the CDR3, the DNA is TGTGCCACCACGGGGGGCTATAATTCACCCCTCCACTTT. Combining the CDR3 with reference TRBV15 and TRBJ1-6 gives the whole variable domain DAMVIQNPRYQVTQFGKPVTLSCSQTLNHNVMYWYQQKSSQAPKLLFHYYDKDFNNEADTPDNFQSRRPNTSFCFLDIRSPGLGDTAMYLCATTGGYNSPLHFGNGTRLTVT.

The gene calls are TRBV7-8 and TRBJ2-2; a weak D match, TRBD1 (6 bases). The V end lost 1 base, the J end lost 13 bases, and 13 bases lay between the germline ends. The length of the CDR3 is 13 residues. Germline V gene lookup returns CDR1 SGHVS and CDR2 FQNEAQ. The CDR3 loop is CASSLVSGVGLFF. CDR3 nucleotides: TGTGCCAGCAGCTTAGTATCAGGGGTTGGGCTGTTTTTT.

The chain recombines TRBV18 with TRBJ1-2, with 10 bases fitting TRBD1. The CDR3 spans 15 residues. The germline V gene has CDR1 KGHSH and CDR2 LQKENI. After removal of 4 bases from V and 7 bases from J, the junction contained 9 bases not matched to a gene. For the CDR3, the DNA is TGTGCCAGCTCACTACGCGGACAGGGGGATTCTGGCTACACCTTC. Protein product: CASSLRGQGDSGYTF.

V gene TRBV5-3 combines with J gene TRBJ1-2; 8 bases match TRBD1. TRBV5-3 qualifies as an ORF whose function is uncertain. This CDR3 comprises 12 residues. V gave up 4 bases and J gave up 9 bases; unmatched junction bases: 5. The CDR3 is CARSQGQGSYTF. The CDR3 nucleotides read TGTGCCAGAAGCCAAGGACAGGGAAGCTACACCTTC.

This clone was found once. Other DNA sequences within the sample encode an identical CDR3. CDR3 region: CASSLGENTEAFF. Written as DNA, the CDR3 is TGCGCCAGCAGCTTGGGCGAGAACACTGAAGCTTTCTTT. This sequence joins TRBV5-1 and TRBJ1-1; D is unclear. Germline CDR1 reads SGHRS; CDR2 reads YFSETQ. V lost 0 bases, J lost 1 base, and 4 bases lay in between. CDR3 size: 13 residues.

A few counts support this clone. The rearrangement joins TRBV5-6 to TRBJ1-2; 7 bases map to TRBD1. The V segment lost 7 bases and the J segment 0 bases; nucleotides outside the gene matches: 18. The CDR3 is 18 amino acids. Germline CDR1 SGHDT, CDR2 YYEEEE. CDR3 nucleotides: TGTGCCAGCCTCAGCTTGGGTGTGCGGGACAGCACTAACTATGGCTACACCTTC. Translation: CASLSLGVRDSTNYGYTF.

V is TRBV27 and J is TRBJ1-6, with TRBD1 matching 8 bases. The CDR3 runs 15 residues. The J segment lost 7 bases and the V segment lost 4 bases, leaving 6 bases of the junction unmatched. CDR1 is MNHEY and CDR2 is SMNVEV in the germline V gene (reference sequence). The CDR3: CASSSDRAWNSPLHF. CDR3 nucleotide sequence: TGTGCCAGCAGTTCGGACAGGGCCTGGAATTCACCCCTCCACTTT.

Written as DNA, the CDR3 is TGCGCCAGCAGCCAAGATCGCCGGTCCTACAATGAGCAGTTCTTC. It encodes CASSQDRRSYNEQFF. V usage is TRBV4-3 and J usage is TRBJ2-1; D gene unclear. Trimming left V 0 bases short and J 1 base short, with 7 bases between. CDR3 length: 15 residues. Germline lookup yields CDR1 LGHNA and CDR2 YSLEER.

This clone occurred a few times. The chain employs TRBV5-4 and TRBJ2-5; D perhaps matches TRBD1 (6 bases). Looked up from germline, CDR1 is SGHNT and CDR2 is YYREEE (reference sequence). There are 14 residues in the CDR3. V lost 4 bases to trimming and J lost 5 bases, with 15 bases between them. The CDR3 protein is CASSPKTGLETQYF. The DNA of the CDR3 is TGTGCCAGCAGCCCCAAAACAGGGTTGGAGACCCAGTACTTC.

The V call is TRBV3-1 (or the pseudogene TRBV3-2), the J call TRBJ1-2; TRBD1 might be the D (5 bases). With 5 bases removed from V and 7 bases from J, the gap between germline ends came to 17 bases. Germline V lookup: CDR1 LGHDT, CDR2 YNNKEL (reference sequence). This CDR3 contains 14 residues. The CDR3 protein is CASSERGGQGGYTF. The CDR3 DNA follows: TGTGCCAGCAGCGAAAGGGGAGGGCAAGGTGGCTACACCTTC.

This clone has more than one count but fewer than ten. The gene calls are TRBV28 and TRBJ2-7, with 12 bases identical to TRBD2. CDR3 size: 15 residues. Germline CDR1 is MDHEN and CDR2 is SYDVKM. Germline trimming cut 5 bases from V and 5 bases from J; bases unmatched to any gene: 7. CDR3 sequence reads: CASSLSSGRGDEQYF. In DNA form, the CDR3 reads TGTGCCAGCAGTCTTTCTAGCGGGAGGGGAGACGAGCAGTACTTC.

As to this clone: A junction boundary mismatches the germline segment, possibly from a read error. The chain carries TRBV14 and TRBJ1-2; 7 bases are a match to TRBD1. Germline CDR1 and CDR2: SGHDN and FVKESK. This CDR3 comprises 13 residues. The DNA of the CDR3 is TGTGCCAGCAGCAAAGACAGGGACTATGGCTACACCTTC. It translates to CASSKDRDYGYTF.